Listed below are T cell receptor beta chains from one sample, sequenced in a study of blood T cell repertoires in COVID-19. The assay was immunoSEQ multiplex PCR, and TCRdb's table has in-frame clones only and misses some. There are some 140,000 clones in the sample; over 65% occur only once, and 1.5% to 2% lies in the top ten. The material sequenced was peripheral blood. These receptors all stem from a man aged 80 or over with acute or convalescent COVID-19. The CDR3 runs from the conserved cysteine through the conserved F or W.

v_gene | CDR3aa
TRBV7-9 | CASSASGSTDTQYF
TRBV18 | CASSPGTGTRLSGYTF
TRBV3-1/TRBV3-2 | CASSQDWTGSNQPQHF
TRBV18 | CASSPEGARTNYGYTF
TRBV1 | CTSSQPSAEGVADGYTF
TRBV6-5 | CASSYESSYNSPLHF
TRBV29-1 | CSVVGGGGSTDTQYF
TRBV3-1/TRBV3-2 | CASSQNELVGEQPQHF
TRBV27 | CASSVRGGLDEQFF
TRBV11-2 | CASSAQGPPTDTQYF
TRBV4-2 | CASSQDLAEANEKLFF
TRBV7-2 | CASSLLGTRTDTQYF
TRBV3-1/TRBV3-2 | CASSLGQGPTVGQPQHF
TRBV19 | CASSQGGKVEKLFF
TRBV5-6 | CASSSTSRGPTGELFF
TRBV27 | CASSASLGNEQFF
TRBV25-1 | CASSESGTQSSYEQYF
TRBV27 | CASSLDRRQPQHF
TRBV7-2 | CASSFPDQETQYF
TRBV10-3 | CAIRTGGDRNTIYF
TRBV24-1 | CATRETGGATGELFF
TRBV19 | CASSIRPGLGTEAFF
TRBV4-3 | CASSQDFQDTQYF
TRBV18 | CASSRQGWETYNEQFF
TRBV19 | CATTPGQANTEAFF
TRBV30 | CAWALNIGQDYEQYF
TRBV10-1 | CASSPVEVSMQYF
TRBV10-3 | CAISEGTGPYGYTF
TRBV20-1 | CSASRTVADTQYF
TRBV3-1/TRBV3-2 | CASSQEGQGYNSPLHF
TRBV5-1 | CASSMTGGASGYTF
TRBV24-1 | CATSDLMPVRGNYGYTF
TRBV6-2/TRBV6-3 | CASSYGPNTGELFF
TRBV15 | CATSREQGLANTGELFF
TRBV7-8 | CASSLAGVNTRMNTEAFF
TRBV6-6 | CASGGDSNQPQHF
TRBV28 | CASSPVPPGSYNSPLHF